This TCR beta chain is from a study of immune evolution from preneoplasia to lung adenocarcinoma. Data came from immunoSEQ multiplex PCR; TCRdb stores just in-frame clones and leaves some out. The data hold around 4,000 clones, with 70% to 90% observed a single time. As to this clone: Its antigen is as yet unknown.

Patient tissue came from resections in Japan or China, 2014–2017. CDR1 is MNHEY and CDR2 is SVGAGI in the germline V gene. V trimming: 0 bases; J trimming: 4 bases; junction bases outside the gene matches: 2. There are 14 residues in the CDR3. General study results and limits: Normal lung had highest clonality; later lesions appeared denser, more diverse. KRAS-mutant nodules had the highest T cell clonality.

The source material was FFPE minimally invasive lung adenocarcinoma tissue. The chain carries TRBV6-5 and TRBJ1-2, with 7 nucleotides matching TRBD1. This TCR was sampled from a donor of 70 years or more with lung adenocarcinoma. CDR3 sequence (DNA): TGTGCCAGCAGTTACTCGAGACAGGGCTATGGCTACACCTTC. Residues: CASSYSRQGYGYTF.